The 24 T cell receptor beta chains presented below share a single source sample, sequenced in a study of blood T cells in healthy people across ages. A second about 7 to 11 cycle PCR used barcoded and J-beta primers. TCRdb passed the 5' RACE reads through MiXCR, listing each CDR3 protein once. The repertoire consists of hundreds of thousands of distinct CDR3 sequences, with around 48% occurring once and the leading ten covering 30% to 40%. The sequenced sample was blood. Every receptor here comes from a woman aged 55 to 70 in good health.

This chain uses TRBV5-1 with TRBJ2-1, with D perhaps being TRBD1 or TRBD2 (5 bases each). CDR3 length: 15 residues. V was shortened by 4 bases and J by 4 bases, with 15 bases between the two germline ends. Germline lookup yields CDR1 SGHRS and CDR2 YFSETQ. CDR3 DNA sequence: TGCGCCAGCAGCACAGGTCCTAGCCCTTACAATGAGCAGTTCTTC. Protein product: CASSTGPSPYNEQFF.

The genes are TRBV6-2 or TRBV6-3 and TRBJ2-5; tentatively, D is TRBD1 (5 bases). Germline V gives CDR1 MNHEY, CDR2 SVGEGT. This CDR3 is 14 amino acids long. The V end was cut by 6 bases, the J end by 5 bases, with 16 bases between. CDR3 bases: TGTGCCAGCAGCCTACATCAGGGCGCCGAGACCCAGTACTTC. Its translation is CASSLHQGAETQYF.

The rearrangement uses TRBV20-1 and TRBJ2-7, with D perhaps matching TRBD1 (5 bases). V lost 7 bases and J lost 5, with 18 bases in between. CDR1 DFQATT and CDR2 SNEGSKA come from the germline V gene (reference sequence). The CDR3 covers 13 residues. Written as DNA, the CDR3 is TGCAGTGGGCACGGGCAGGGTAGCCACGAGCAGTACTTC. This gives the protein CSGHGQGSHEQYF.

For the CDR3, the DNA is TGCGCCAGCAGCCTAGCGAGGTGGAATGAGCAGTTCTTC. Translating it yields CASSLARWNEQFF. The chain uses TRBV5-1 and TRBJ2-1, with D possibly matching TRBD2 (6 bases). V lost 4 bases, J lost 7 bases, and 12 bases lay in between. Looked up from germline, CDR1 is SGHRS and CDR2 is YFSETQ. This CDR3 is 13 amino acids long.

The chain employs TRBV12-3 or TRBV12-4 and TRBJ2-7; 7 bases map to TRBD1. This CDR3 has 14 amino acids. V lost 5 bases to trimming and J lost 6 bases; unmatched junction nucleotides: 10. The CDR3 reads CASSRSGTECEQYF. In DNA, the CDR3 is TGTGCCAGCAGTCGATCCGGGACAGAATGCGAGCAGTACTTC.

The rearrangement uses TRBV29-1 and TRBJ2-4; 7 bases are shared with TRBD1. The DNA end favors TRBJ2-7, so the J call may be wrong. CDR3 length: 14 residues. CDR1 is SQVTM and CDR2 is ANQGSEA in the germline V gene. Here the CDR3 DNA reads TGCAGCGTGGCTACCGGGACAGCCGTCTACGAGCAGTACTTC. Its protein product is CSVATGTAVYEQYF.

The chain uses TRBV7-2 and TRBJ2-1; D might be TRBD1 or TRBD2, each matching 5 bases. The ends were cut back, 0 bases at V and 1 base at J, with 7 bases in the middle. CDR1 and CDR2 (germline): SGHTA, FQGNSA. This CDR3 is built from 15 residues. The CDR3 reads CASSLAWGSYNEQFF. The CDR3 DNA follows: TGTGCCAGCAGCTTAGCGTGGGGGTCCTACAATGAGCAGTTCTTC. The complete variable domain, with remaining parts taken from reference TRBV7-2 and TRBJ2-1, reads GAGVSQSPSNKVTEKGKDVELRCDPISGHTALYWYRQSLGQGLEFLIYFQGNSAPDKSGLPSDRFSAERTGGSVSTLTIQRTQQEDSAVYLCASSLAWGSYNEQFFGPGTRLTVL.

The V gene is TRBV6-2 or TRBV6-3, the J gene TRBJ2-5; D not certain. Trimming took 6 bases from V and 0 from J, leaving 17 bases between them. CDR3 length equals 16 residues. Germline loops: CDR1 MNHEY, CDR2 SVGEGT. The DNA for the CDR3 is TGTGCCAGCAGAACCCGACTGCAAAGAGACCAAGAGACCCAGTACTTC. This codes for CASRTRLQRDQETQYF.

This clonotype was observed at least ten times. The gene calls are TRBV7-9 and TRBJ2-3; D unresolved. The V gene's germline CDR1 is SEHNR and CDR2 FQNEAQ (reference sequence). The CDR3 has 15 residues. The V end lost 5 bases, the J end lost 2 bases, and 14 bases lay between the germline ends. CDR3 sequence: CASSRSNENTDTQYF. In nucleotides, the CDR3 is TGTGCCAGCAGCCGGTCTAACGAGAACACAGATACGCAGTATTTT.

The chain joins TRBV5-6 to TRBJ2-7; 7 nucleotides align to TRBD2. J lost 0 bases, V lost 7 bases, and 13 bases had no gene match. Germline assignment: CDR1 SGHDT and CDR2 YYEEEE. The CDR3 runs 16 residues. CDR3 sequence reads: CASEGPTKRDSYEQYF. Written as DNA, the CDR3 is TGTGCCAGCGAGGGGCCCACTAAGCGGGACTCCTACGAGCAGTACTTC. The variable domain in full, with the rest retrieved from reference TRBV5-6 and TRBJ2-7, is DAGVTQSPTHLIKTRGQQVTLRCSPKSGHDTVSWYQQALGQGPQFIFQYYEEEERQRGNFPDRFSGHQFPNYSSELNVNALLLGDSALYLCASEGPTKRDSYEQYFGPGTRLTVT.

This chain links TRBV5-1 with TRBJ2-1; 7 positions agree with TRBD1. This CDR3 spans 15 amino acids. CDR1 and CDR2 (germline): SGHRS, YFSETQ. Trimming cost V 4 bases and J 2 bases; bases outside gene matches: 6. The DNA of the CDR3 is TGCGCCAGCAGCCAACAGGGACAGCCCTACAATGAGCAGTTCTTC. It codes for CASSQQGQPYNEQFF.

This clonotype was found a few times. The chain recombines TRBV7-2 with TRBJ2-5; possible D gene TRBD2, 5 bases. In germline, CDR1 is SGHTA, CDR2 FQGNSA. This CDR3 has 16 amino acids. V was pared by 0 bases and J by 10 bases, with 21 bases between. CDR3 bases: TGTGCCAGCAGCTTAGCGGCGCAGACTATGGCGGGCATCCAGTACTTC. Residues: CASSLAAQTMAGIQYF.

This clonotype has just one count. The rearrangement uses TRBV12-3 or TRBV12-4 and TRBJ1-1; 8 bases are a match to TRBD1. V trimming: 6 bases; J trimming: 1 base; junction bases outside the gene matches: 7. This CDR3 is 15 amino acids long. DNA of the CDR3: TGTGCCAGCAGGATCAGACAGGGGCCGAACACTGAAGCTTTCTTT. Its translation: CASRIRQGPNTEAFF.

The V and J genes are TRBV15 and TRBJ1-2, with D uncertain. The CDR3 contains 13 residues. In germline, CDR1 is LNHNV, CDR2 YYDKDF (reference sequence). V gave up 3 bases and J gave up 2 bases, with 7 bases separating them. CDR3 protein: CATSREENYGYTF. CDR3 nucleotides: TGTGCCACCAGCAGGGAAGAGAACTATGGCTACACCTTC.

The chain links TRBV5-1 to TRBJ2-7; D not certain. Germline V CDR1 and CDR2: SGHRS, YFSETQ. The CDR3 runs 14 residues. Deletions cut 4 bases from V and 4 bases from J, with 15 bases between. CDR3 sequence (DNA): TGCGCCAGCAGCCCGGTCCCACGTTCGTACGAGCAGTACTTC. Translation: CASSPVPRSYEQYF.

The V gene is TRBV2, the J gene TRBJ1-4; the D gene is possibly TRBD1 (5 bases). Germline V gene lookup returns CDR1 SNHLY and CDR2 FYNNEI. The CDR3 length is 12 residues. With 7 bases removed from V and 8 bases from J, the gap between germline ends came to 11 bases. In nucleotides, the CDR3 is TGTGCCAGCATCAGGGACGGGGAAAAACTGTTTTTT. It translates to CASIRDGEKLFF.

In this sample, this clonotype turned up a few times. The chain recombines TRBV2 with TRBJ2-7, with no clear D. The J call may be faulty, since TRBJ2-5 better matches the DNA end. From germline, CDR1 is SNHLY and CDR2 FYNNEI. There are 13 residues in the CDR3. CDR3 sequence: CASSEGITETQYF. In DNA, the CDR3 is TGTGCCAGCAGTGAAGGGATTACGGAGACCCAGTACTTC.

The V gene is TRBV3-1, the J gene TRBJ2-1; 8 nucleotides match TRBD2. Germline V gene data show CDR1 as LGHDT and CDR2 as YNNKEL (reference sequence). The CDR3 totals 15 residues. After removal of 11 bases from V and 7 bases from J, the junction contained 16 bases not matched to a gene. CDR3 nucleotide sequence: TGTGCCGTCCAGCGGGAGTACACCGGGGGGAATGAGCAGTTCTTC. Translation gives CAVQREYTGGNEQFF.

This chain uses TRBV20-1 with TRBJ2-5; D call uncertain. Deletions cut 5 bases from V and 2 bases from J, with 9 bases between. Germline V gene lookup returns CDR1 DFQATT and CDR2 SNEGSKA (reference sequence). The CDR3 runs 12 residues. The CDR3 region is CSAPRQQETQYF. CDR3 in DNA: TGCAGTGCTCCAAGACAACAAGAGACCCAGTACTTC.

This clonotype was observed a few times. The chain employs TRBV7-2 and TRBJ2-5; 8 positions agree with TRBD1. This CDR3 has 14 residues. V shed 4 bases and J 5 bases; nucleotides not matched to a gene: 6. Germline lookup yields CDR1 SGHTA and CDR2 FQGNSA. This CDR3 is CASSSTTGGETQYF. The DNA for the CDR3 is TGTGCCAGCAGCTCTACCACAGGGGGTGAGACCCAGTACTTC.

The V and J genes are TRBV10-3 and TRBJ1-5; weak D call: TRBD1 (6 bases). Germline CDR1 is ENHRY and CDR2 is SYGVKD. This CDR3 spans 17 amino acids. Trimming removed 0 bases from V and 4 bases from J, with 16 bases in between. The CDR3: CAISESMLGGGNQPQHF. The DNA of the CDR3 is TGTGCCATCAGTGAGTCGATGTTAGGAGGGGGGAATCAGCCCCAGCATTTT.

This clonotype was picked up many times. J is TRBJ2-1 and V is TRBV5-1; D is perhaps TRBD1 (5 bases). CDR3 length: 16 amino acids. With 2 bases removed from V and 2 bases from J, the gap between germline ends came to 14 bases. Germline lookup yields CDR1 SGHRS and CDR2 YFSETQ. CDR3 sequence reads: CASSLGDLGTYNEQFF. DNA for the CDR3: TGCGCCAGCAGCTTAGGGGATCTAGGGACCTACAATGAGCAGTTCTTC.

The J gene is TRBJ2-3, the V gene TRBV29-1; D is unresolved. Germline assignment: CDR1 SQVTM and CDR2 ANQGSEA. The CDR3 has 12 amino acids. Trimming shortened V by 3 bases and J by 2 bases, and 6 bases separated the two germline ends. Here the CDR3 DNA reads TGCAGCGTTGAGGTGCACACAGATACGCAGTATTTT. Translated: CSVEVHTDTQYF.

This clonotype occurred a few times. The V and J genes are TRBV6-6 and TRBJ1-4; 8 bases are shared with TRBD1. Per germline, CDR1 MNHNY and CDR2 SVGAGI (reference sequence). With V trimmed by 6 bases and J by 6 bases, 0 bases remained unmatched. This CDR3 contains 12 residues. The CDR3 protein is CASRTGDEKLFF. In nucleotides, the CDR3 is TGTGCCAGCAGGACAGGGGATGAAAAACTGTTTTTT.